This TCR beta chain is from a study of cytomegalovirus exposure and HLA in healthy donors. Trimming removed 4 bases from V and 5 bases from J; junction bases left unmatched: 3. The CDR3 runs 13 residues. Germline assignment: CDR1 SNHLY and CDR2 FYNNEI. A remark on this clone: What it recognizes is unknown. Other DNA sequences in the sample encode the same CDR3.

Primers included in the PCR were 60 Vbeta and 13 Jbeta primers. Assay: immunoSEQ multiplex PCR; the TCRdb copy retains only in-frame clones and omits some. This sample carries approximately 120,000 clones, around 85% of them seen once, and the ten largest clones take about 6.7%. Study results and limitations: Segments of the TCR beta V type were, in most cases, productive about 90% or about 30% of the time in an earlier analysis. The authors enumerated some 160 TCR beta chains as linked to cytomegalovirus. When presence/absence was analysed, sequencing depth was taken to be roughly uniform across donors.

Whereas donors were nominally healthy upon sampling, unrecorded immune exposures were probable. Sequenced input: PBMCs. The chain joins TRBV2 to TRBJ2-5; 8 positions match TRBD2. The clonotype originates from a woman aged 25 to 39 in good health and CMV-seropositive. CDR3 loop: CASSARGGETQYF. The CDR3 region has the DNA TGTGCCAGCAGTGCACGGGGGGGGGAGACCCAGTACTTC.